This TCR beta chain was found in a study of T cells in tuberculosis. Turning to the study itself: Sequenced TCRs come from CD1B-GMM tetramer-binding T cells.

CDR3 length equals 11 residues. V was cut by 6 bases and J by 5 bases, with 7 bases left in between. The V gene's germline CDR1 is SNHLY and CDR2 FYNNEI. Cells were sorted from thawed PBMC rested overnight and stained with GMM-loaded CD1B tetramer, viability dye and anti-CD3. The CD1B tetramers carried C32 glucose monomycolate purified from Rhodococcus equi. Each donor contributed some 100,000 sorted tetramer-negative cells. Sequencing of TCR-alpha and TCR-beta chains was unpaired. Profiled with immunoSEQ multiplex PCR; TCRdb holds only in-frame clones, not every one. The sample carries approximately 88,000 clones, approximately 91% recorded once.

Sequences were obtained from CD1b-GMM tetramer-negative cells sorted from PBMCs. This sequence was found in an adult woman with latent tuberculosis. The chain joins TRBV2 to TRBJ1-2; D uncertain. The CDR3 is CASRRSYGYTF. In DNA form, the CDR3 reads TGTGCCAGCAGGCGGAGTTATGGCTACACCTTC.